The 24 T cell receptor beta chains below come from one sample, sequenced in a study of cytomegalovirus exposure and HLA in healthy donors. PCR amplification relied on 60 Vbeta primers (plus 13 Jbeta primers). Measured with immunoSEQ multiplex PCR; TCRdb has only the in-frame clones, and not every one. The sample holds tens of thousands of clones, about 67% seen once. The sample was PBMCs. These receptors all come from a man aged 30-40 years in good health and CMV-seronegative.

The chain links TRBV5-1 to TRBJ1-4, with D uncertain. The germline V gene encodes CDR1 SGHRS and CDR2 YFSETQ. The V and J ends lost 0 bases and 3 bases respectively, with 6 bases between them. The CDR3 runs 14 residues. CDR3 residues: CASSLGHSNEKLFF. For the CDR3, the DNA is TGCGCCAGCAGCTTGGGACACTCTAATGAAAAACTGTTTTTT.

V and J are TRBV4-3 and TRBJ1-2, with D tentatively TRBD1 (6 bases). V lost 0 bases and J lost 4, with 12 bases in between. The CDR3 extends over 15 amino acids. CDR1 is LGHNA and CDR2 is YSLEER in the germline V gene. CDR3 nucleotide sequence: TGCGCCAGCAGCCAAGATAGGGACATACTCTATGGCTACACCTTC. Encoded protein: CASSQDRDILYGYTF.

CDR3 DNA: TGTGCCTGGAGTGTACCAGGGGTTACCTATGGCTACACCTTC. This sequence encodes CAWSVPGVTYGYTF. The V and J genes are TRBV30 and TRBJ1-2, with D possibly being TRBD1 (6 bases). This CDR3 contains 14 residues. Germline CDR1 reads GTSNPN; CDR2 reads SVGIG (reference sequence). Trimming removed 0 bases from V and 4 bases from J, with 12 bases in between.

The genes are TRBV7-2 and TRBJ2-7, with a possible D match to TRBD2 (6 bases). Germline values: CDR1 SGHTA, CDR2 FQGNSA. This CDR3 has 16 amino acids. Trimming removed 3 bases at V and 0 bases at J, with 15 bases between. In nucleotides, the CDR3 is TGTGCCAGCAGCTTTAACGACCTGGGGGGCTCCTACGAGCAGTACTTC. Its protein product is CASSFNDLGGSYEQYF.

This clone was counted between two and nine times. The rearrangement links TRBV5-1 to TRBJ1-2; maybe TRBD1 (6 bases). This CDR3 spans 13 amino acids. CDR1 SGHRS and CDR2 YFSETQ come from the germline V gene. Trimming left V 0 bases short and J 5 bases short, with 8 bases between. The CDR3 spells CASSLGDKYGYTF. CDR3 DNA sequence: TGCGCCAGCAGCTTGGGGGACAAATATGGCTACACCTTC.

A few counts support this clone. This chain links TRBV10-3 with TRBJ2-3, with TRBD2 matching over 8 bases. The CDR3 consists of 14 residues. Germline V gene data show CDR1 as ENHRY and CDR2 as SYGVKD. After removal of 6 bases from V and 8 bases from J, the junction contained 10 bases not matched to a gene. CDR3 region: CAISQDSGIGTQYF. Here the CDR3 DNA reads TGTGCCATCAGCCAGGATAGCGGGATAGGTACGCAGTATTTT.

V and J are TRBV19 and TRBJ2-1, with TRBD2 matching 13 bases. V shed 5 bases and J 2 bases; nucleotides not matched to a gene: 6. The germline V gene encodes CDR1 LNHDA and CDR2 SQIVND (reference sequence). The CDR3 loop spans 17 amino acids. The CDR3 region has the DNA TGTGCCAGTAGTCCTGGACTAGCGGGAGCCACCTACAATGAGCAGTTCTTC. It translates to CASSPGLAGATYNEQFF. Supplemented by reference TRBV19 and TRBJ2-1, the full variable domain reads DGGITQSPKYLFRKEGQNVTLSCEQNLNHDAMYWYRQDPGQGLRLIYYSQIVNDFQKGDIAEGYSVSREKKESFPLTVTSAQKNPTAFYLCASSPGLAGATYNEQFFGPGTRLTVL.

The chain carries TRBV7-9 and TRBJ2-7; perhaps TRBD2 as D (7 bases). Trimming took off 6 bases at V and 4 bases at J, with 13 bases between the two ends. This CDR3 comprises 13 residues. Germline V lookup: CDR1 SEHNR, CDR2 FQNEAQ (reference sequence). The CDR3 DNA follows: TGTGCCAGCAGACAGGGAGGGGATTACGAGCAGTACTTC. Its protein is CASRQGGDYEQYF. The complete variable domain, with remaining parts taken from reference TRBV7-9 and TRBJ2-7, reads DTGVSQNPRHKITKRGQNVTFRCDPISEHNRLYWYRQTLGQGPEFLTYFQNEAQLEKSRLLSDRFSAERPKGSFSTLEIQRTEQGDSAMYLCASRQGGDYEQYFGPGTRLTVT.

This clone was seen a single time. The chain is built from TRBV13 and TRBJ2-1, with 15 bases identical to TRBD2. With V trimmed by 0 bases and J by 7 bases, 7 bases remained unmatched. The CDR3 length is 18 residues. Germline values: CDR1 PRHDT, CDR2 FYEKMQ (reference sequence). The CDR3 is CASSLGLRTSGGANEQFF. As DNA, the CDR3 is TGTGCCAGCAGCTTAGGCCTTAGGACTAGCGGGGGGGCGAATGAGCAGTTCTTC.

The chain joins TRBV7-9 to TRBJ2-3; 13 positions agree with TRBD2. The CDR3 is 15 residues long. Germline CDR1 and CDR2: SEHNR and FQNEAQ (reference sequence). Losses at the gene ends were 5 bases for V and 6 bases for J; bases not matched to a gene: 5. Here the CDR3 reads CASSRLAGGGDTQYF. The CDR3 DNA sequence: TGTGCCAGCAGCAGACTAGCGGGAGGTGGGGATACGCAGTATTTT.

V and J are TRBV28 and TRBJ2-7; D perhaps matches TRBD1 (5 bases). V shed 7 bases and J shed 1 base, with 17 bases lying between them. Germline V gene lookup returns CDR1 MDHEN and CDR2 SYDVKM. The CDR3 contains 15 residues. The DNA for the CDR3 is TGTGCCAGCATCAAACCCCAGGGTCATTCCTACGAGCAGTACTTC. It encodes CASIKPQGHSYEQYF. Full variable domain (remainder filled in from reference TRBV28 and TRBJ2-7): DVKVTQSSRYLVKRTGEKVFLECVQDMDHENMFWYRQDPGLGLRLIYFSYDVKMKEKGDIPEGYSVSREKKERFSLILESASTNQTSMYLCASIKPQGHSYEQYFGPGTRLTVT.

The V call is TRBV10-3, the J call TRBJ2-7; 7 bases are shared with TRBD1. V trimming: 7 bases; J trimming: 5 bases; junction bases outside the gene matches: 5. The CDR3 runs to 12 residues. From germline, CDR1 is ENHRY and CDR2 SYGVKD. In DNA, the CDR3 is TGTGCCATCAATTCCGGGACAGACGAGCAGTACTTC. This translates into CAINSGTDEQYF.

The chain's CDR3 is CASSQLDRGPNSPLHF. The CDR3 coding sequence is TGCGCCAGCAGCCAACTGGACAGGGGGCCAAATTCACCCCTCCACTTT. The chain carries TRBV4-3 and TRBJ1-6; 11 bases align to TRBD1. CDR1 and CDR2 (germline): LGHNA, YSLEER. The V and J ends lost 2 bases and 7 bases, in that order; junction bases with no gene match: 4. CDR3 length equals 16 residues.

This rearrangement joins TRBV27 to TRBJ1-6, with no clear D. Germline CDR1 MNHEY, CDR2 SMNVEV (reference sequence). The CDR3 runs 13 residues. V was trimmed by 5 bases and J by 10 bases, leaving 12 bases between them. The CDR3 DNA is TGTGCCAGCAGTACGCCCCTGGGCTCACCCCTCCACTTT. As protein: CASSTPLGSPLHF.

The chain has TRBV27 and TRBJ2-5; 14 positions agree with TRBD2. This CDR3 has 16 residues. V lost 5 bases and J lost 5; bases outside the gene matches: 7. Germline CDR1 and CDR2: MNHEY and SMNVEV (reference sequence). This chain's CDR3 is CASSPGTSGSFETQYF. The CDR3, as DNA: TGTGCCAGCAGTCCAGGGACTAGCGGGAGTTTTGAGACCCAGTACTTC.

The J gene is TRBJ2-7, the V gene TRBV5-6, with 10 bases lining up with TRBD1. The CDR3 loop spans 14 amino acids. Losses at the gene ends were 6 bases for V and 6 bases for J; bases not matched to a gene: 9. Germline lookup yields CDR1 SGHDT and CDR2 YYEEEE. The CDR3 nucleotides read TGTGCCAGCACCCATGGGACAGGGGTTACCGAGCAGTACTTC. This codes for CASTHGTGVTEQYF.

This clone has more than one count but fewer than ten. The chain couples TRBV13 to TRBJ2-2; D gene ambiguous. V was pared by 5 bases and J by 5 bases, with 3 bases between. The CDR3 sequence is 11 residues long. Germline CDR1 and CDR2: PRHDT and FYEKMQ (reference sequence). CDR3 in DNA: TGTGCCAGCAGCCTTACCGGGGAGCTGTTTTTT. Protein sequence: CASSLTGELFF.

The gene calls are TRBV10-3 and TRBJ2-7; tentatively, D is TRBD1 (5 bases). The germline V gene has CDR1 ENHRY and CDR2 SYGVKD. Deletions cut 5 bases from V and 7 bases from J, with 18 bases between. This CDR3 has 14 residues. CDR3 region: CAISRGQGVEEQYF. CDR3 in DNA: TGTGCCATCAGTCGCGGCCAGGGTGTCGAGGAGCAGTACTTC.

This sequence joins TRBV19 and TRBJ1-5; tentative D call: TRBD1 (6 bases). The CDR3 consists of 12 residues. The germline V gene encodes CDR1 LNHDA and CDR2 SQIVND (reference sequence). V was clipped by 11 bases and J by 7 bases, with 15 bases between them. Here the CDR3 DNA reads TGTGCCGCCAGGGGTCGGGGACAGCCCCAGCATTTT. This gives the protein CAARGRGQPQHF.

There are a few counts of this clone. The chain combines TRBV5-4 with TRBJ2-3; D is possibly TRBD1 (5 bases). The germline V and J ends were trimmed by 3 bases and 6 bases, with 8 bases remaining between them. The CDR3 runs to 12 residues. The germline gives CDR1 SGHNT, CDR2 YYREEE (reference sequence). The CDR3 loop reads CASSSGWDTQYF. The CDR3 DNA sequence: TGTGCCAGCAGCTCAGGGTGGGATACGCAGTATTTT.

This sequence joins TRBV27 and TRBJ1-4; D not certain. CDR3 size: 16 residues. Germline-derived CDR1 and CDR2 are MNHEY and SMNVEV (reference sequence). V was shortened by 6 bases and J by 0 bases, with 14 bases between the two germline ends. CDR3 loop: CASSTFWGATNEKLFF. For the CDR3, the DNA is TGTGCCAGCAGCACTTTTTGGGGAGCAACTAATGAAAAACTGTTTTTT. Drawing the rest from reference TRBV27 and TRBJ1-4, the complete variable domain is EAQVTQNPRYLITVTGKKLTVTCSQNMNHEYMSWYRQDPGLGLRQIYYSMNVEVTDKGDVPEGYKVSRKEKRNFPLILESPSPNQTSLYFCASSTFWGATNEKLFFGSGTQLSVL.

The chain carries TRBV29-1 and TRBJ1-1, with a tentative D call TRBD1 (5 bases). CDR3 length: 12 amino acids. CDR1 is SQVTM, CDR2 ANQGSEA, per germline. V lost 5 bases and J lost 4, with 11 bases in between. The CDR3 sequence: CSVRQGTTEAFF. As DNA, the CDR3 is TGCAGCGTTCGGCAGGGTACCACTGAAGCTTTCTTT. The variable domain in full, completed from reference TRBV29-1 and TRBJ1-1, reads SAVISQKPSRDICQRGTSLTIQCQVDSQVTMMFWYRQQPGQSLTLIATANQGSEATYESGFVIDKFPISRPNLTFSTLTVSNMSPEDSSIYLCSVRQGTTEAFFGQGTRLTVV.

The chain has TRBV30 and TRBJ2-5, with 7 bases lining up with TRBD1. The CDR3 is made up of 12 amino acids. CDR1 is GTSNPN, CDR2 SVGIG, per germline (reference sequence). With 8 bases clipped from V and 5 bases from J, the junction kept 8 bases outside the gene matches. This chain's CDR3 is CALSGGRETQYF. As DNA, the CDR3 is TGTGCCCTGTCAGGGGGAAGGGAGACCCAGTACTTC.

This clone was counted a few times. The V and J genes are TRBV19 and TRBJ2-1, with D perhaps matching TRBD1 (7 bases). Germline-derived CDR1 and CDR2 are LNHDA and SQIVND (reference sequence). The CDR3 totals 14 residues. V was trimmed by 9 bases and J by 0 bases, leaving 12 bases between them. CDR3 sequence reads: CASRQGGSYNEQFF. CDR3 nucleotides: TGTGCCAGCCGCCAGGGGGGCTCCTACAATGAGCAGTTCTTC.